Following are 14 T cell receptor beta chains from one sample sequenced in a study of blood T cell repertoires in COVID-19. Clones were sequenced by immunoSEQ multiplex PCR, and TCRdb holds only the in-frame ones, with some missing. The profile shows approximately 250,000 clones, 85% of them singletons. The sample comprised peripheral blood. The source of these receptors is a woman in her sixties with active or convalescent COVID-19.

The rearrangement uses TRBV2 and TRBJ1-2; no definite D call. CDR1 is SNHLY, CDR2 FYNNEI, per germline. The CDR3 runs to 15 residues. Deletions cut 5 bases from V and 2 bases from J, with 15 bases between. DNA of the CDR3: TGTGCCAGCAGTCCCCTCGGCGGGCCCAACTATGGCTACACCTTC. Encoded protein: CASSPLGGPNYGYTF.

In DNA, the CDR3 is TGTGCCACCCGGCGGGTGACAGGACCCATTTACACTGAAGCTTTCTTT. Its translation is CATRRVTGPIYTEAFF. This chain links TRBV7-8 with TRBJ1-1; maybe TRBD1 (6 bases). Trimming left V 10 bases short and J 3 bases short, with 24 bases between. CDR1 and CDR2 from the germline V gene are SGHVS and FQNEAQ. This CDR3 region has 16 residues.

The V and J genes are TRBV11-2 and TRBJ2-1; D is uncertain. The CDR3 consists of 12 residues. CDR1 and CDR2 (germline): SGHAT, FQNNGV. Trimming removed 3 bases at V and 3 bases at J, with 3 bases between. The CDR3 DNA sequence: TGTGCCAGCAGCTTTATCTACAATGAGCAGTTCTTC. Protein sequence: CASSFIYNEQFF.

The chain is built from TRBV29-1 and TRBJ2-3; no definite D call. This CDR3 is built from 13 residues. Trimming shortened V by 5 bases and J by 1 base, and 10 bases separated the two germline ends. Germline CDR1 reads SQVTM; CDR2 reads ANQGSEA. CDR3 in DNA: TGCAGCGTTTCGCCAACAGGCACAGATACGCAGTATTTT. As protein: CSVSPTGTDTQYF.

This clone was counted between two and nine times. The gene calls are TRBV9 and TRBJ1-2; 7 bases match TRBD1. Germline trimming cut 3 bases from V and 8 bases from J; bases unmatched to any gene: 10. CDR3 length equals 14 residues. CDR1 and CDR2 (germline): SGDLS, YYNGEE. CDR3 protein: CASSGIRDRGGYTF. In nucleotides, the CDR3 is TGTGCCAGCAGCGGTATCCGGGACAGAGGGGGCTACACCTTC.

The chain joins TRBV12-3 or TRBV12-4 to TRBJ1-1; 8 bases fit TRBD1. The CDR3 runs to 13 residues. Trimming at V came to 1 base and at J to 11 bases, leaving 6 bases not matched to a gene. CDR3 amino acids: CASSLGTGKSAFF. For the CDR3, the DNA is TGTGCCAGCAGTTTAGGGACAGGGAAGAGCGCTTTCTTT.

J is TRBJ1-3 and V is TRBV30; weak D call: TRBD1 (5 bases). CDR3 length: 16 residues. The germline V gene has CDR1 GTSNPN and CDR2 SVGIG (reference sequence). The V gene lost 0 bases and the J gene lost 6 bases, with 18 bases spanning the gap. This chain's CDR3 is CAWSVRANWGENTIYF. In DNA form, the CDR3 reads TGTGCCTGGAGTGTACGGGCCAACTGGGGCGAAAACACCATATATTTT.

The chain couples TRBV18 to TRBJ1-4; no firm D call. Looked up from germline, CDR1 is KGHSH and CDR2 is LQKENI. With 0 bases removed from V and 6 bases from J, the gap between germline ends came to 11 bases. This CDR3 contains 15 residues. The CDR3 sequence is CASSPPQAVYEKLFF. CDR3 sequence (DNA): TGTGCCAGCTCACCACCGCAGGCAGTCTATGAAAAACTGTTTTTT.

The CDR3 is CASSPSTGNNEQFF. Here the CDR3 DNA reads TGCGCCAGCAGCCCGTCGACAGGGAATAATGAGCAGTTCTTC. This sequence joins TRBV5-1 and TRBJ2-1; 7 nucleotides align to TRBD1. The germline CDR1 and CDR2 sequences are SGHRS and YFSETQ. The J segment lost 7 bases and the V segment lost 4 bases, leaving 8 bases of the junction unmatched. The CDR3 runs 14 residues.

The chain couples TRBV5-1 to TRBJ1-1, with 8 positions matching TRBD1. V lost 5 bases and J lost 1; bases outside the gene matches: 4. Per the germline V gene, CDR1 is SGHRS and CDR2 is YFSETQ. The CDR3 loop spans 14 amino acids. CDR3 region: CASSSGTGNTEAFF. The DNA for the CDR3 is TGCGCCAGCAGTTCCGGGACAGGGAACACTGAAGCTTTCTTT. The full variable domain, its missing parts supplied by reference TRBV5-1 and TRBJ1-1, is KAGVTQTPRYLIKTRGQQVTLSCSPISGHRSVSWYQQTPGQGLQFLFEYFSETQRNKGNFPGRFSGRQFSNSRSEMNVSTLELGDSALYLCASSSGTGNTEAFFGQGTRLTVV.

The V call is TRBV5-1, the J call TRBJ2-4, with 7 bases lining up with TRBD1. Germline lookup yields CDR1 SGHRS and CDR2 YFSETQ. J gave up 7 bases and V 4 bases, and 8 bases lay outside the gene matches. The CDR3 is 14 amino acids. The CDR3 sequence: CASSLGTEGNIQYF. The CDR3 coding sequence is TGCGCCAGCAGCCTAGGGACAGAGGGGAACATTCAGTACTTC.

V and J are TRBV6-5 and TRBJ1-1; the match to TRBD1 covers 7 bases. This CDR3 region has 13 residues. With V trimmed by 6 bases and J by 2 bases, 3 bases remained unmatched. Germline values: CDR1 MNHEY, CDR2 SVGAGI. The CDR3 sequence: CASRNRGNTEAFF. The DNA of the CDR3 is TGTGCCAGCAGAAACAGGGGAAACACTGAAGCTTTCTTT.

In DNA form, the CDR3 reads TGTGCCAGCTCACCACCCCGGCGACAGGGGTACGATTCACCCCTCCACTTT. Translation gives CASSPPRRQGYDSPLHF. The J gene is TRBJ1-6, the V gene TRBV18, with 8 bases matching TRBD1. The ends lost 0 bases at V and 8 bases at J; junction bases unmatched: 9. The germline CDR1 and CDR2 sequences are KGHSH and LQKENI. The CDR3 spans 17 residues.

Only a few counts were recorded for this clone. The same CDR3 can be traced to other DNA sequences in this sample. This chain connects TRBV3-1 (or the pseudogene TRBV3-2) to TRBJ2-2, with no clear D. This CDR3 has 14 residues. Trimming pared 1 base from V and 5 bases from J, leaving 8 bases between. Germline CDR1 and CDR2: LGHDT and YNNKEL (reference sequence). The CDR3 DNA sequence: TGTGCCAGCAGCCAAGCTTCGAGGACCGGGGAGCTGTTTTTT. It translates to CASSQASRTGELFF.